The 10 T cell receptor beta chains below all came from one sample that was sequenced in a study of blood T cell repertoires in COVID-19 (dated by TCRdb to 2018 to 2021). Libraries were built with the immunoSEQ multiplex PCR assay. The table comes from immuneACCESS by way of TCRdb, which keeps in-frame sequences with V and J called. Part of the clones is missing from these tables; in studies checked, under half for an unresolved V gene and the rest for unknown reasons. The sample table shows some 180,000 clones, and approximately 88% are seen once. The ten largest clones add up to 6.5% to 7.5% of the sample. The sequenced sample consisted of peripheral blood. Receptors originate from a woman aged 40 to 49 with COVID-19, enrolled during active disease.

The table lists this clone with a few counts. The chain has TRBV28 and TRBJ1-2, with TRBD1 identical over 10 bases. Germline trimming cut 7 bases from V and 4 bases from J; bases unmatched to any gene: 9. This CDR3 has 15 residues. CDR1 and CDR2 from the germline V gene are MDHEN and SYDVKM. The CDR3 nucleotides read TGTGCCAGCAATGGCGGGACAGGGGCCTTCTATGGCTACACCTTC. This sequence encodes CASNGGTGAFYGYTF.

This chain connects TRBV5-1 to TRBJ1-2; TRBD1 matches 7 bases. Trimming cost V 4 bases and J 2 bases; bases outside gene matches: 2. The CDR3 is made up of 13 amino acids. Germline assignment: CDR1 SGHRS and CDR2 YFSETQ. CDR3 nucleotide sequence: TGCGCCAGCAGCACGGGACAGAACTATGGCTACACCTTC. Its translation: CASSTGQNYGYTF.

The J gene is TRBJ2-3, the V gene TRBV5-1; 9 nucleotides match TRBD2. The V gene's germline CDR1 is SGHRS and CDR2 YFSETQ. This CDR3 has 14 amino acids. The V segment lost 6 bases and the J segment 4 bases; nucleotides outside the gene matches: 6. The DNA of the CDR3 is TGCGCCAGCAACGCGGGAGGGGGGGCAGATACGCAGTATTTT. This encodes CASNAGGGADTQYF.

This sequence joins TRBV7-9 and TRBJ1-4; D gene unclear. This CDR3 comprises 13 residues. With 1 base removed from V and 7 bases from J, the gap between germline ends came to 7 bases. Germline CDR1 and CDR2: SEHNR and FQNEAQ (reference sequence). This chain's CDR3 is CASSLGGLEKLFF. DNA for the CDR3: TGTGCCAGCAGCTTAGGAGGCCTTGAAAAACTGTTTTTT. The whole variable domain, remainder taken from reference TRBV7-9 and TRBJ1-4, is DTGVSQNPRHKITKRGQNVTFRCDPISEHNRLYWYRQTLGQGPEFLTYFQNEAQLEKSRLLSDRFSAERPKGSFSTLEIQRTEQGDSAMYLCASSLGGLEKLFFGSGTQLSVL.

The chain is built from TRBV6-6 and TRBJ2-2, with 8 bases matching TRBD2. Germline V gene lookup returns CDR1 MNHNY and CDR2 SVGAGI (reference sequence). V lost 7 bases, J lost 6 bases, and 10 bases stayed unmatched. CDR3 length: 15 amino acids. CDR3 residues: CASIKAGVTAGELFF. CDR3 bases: TGTGCCAGCATCAAAGCGGGAGTAACAGCCGGGGAGCTGTTTTTT.

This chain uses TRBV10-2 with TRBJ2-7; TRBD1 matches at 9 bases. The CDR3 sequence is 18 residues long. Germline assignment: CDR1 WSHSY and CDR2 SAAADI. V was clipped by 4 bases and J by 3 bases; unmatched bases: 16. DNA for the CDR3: TGCGCCAGCAGTGTTTTGGGAGCCCGGGACAGGGATTTCTACGAGCAGTACTTC. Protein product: CASSVLGARDRDFYEQYF.

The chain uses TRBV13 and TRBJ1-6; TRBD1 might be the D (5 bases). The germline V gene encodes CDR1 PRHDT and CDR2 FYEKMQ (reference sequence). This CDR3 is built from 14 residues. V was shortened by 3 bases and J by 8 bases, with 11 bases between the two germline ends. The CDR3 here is CASSLVGRDSPLHF. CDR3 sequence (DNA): TGTGCCAGCAGCTTGGTTGGCAGGGATTCACCCCTCCACTTT.

The CDR3 coding sequence is TGTGCCACCCCTTTGAGGACCAGCCGCCCCACAGGACAAGAGACCCAGTACTTC. Translating gives CATPLRTSRPTGQETQYF. The J gene is TRBJ2-5, the V gene TRBV24-1; a weak D match, TRBD1 (5 bases). Trimming took off 9 bases at V and 2 bases at J, with 27 bases between the two ends. The CDR3 runs to 18 residues. The germline V gene has CDR1 KGHDR and CDR2 SFDVKD.

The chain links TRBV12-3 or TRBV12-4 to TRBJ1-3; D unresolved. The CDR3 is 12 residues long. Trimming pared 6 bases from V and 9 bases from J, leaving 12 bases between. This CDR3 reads CASSQSRSTIYF. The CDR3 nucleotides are TGTGCCAGCAGCCAATCAAGGAGCACCATATATTTT.

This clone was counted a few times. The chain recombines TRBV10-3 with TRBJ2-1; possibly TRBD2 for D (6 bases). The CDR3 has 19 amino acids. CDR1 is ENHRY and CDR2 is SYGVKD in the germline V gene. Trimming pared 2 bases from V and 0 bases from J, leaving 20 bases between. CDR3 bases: TGTGCCATCAGTGAGCCAAAAATCAGCGGGCCAAGCTCCTACAATGAGCAGTTCTTC. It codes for CAISEPKISGPSSYNEQFF.